The rows below give T cell receptor beta chains drawn from one sample of a study of regulatory T cells in long-lasting Graves disease. In TCRdb, the multiplex PCR reads were re-called with MiXCR into one record per CDR3 protein. Of roughly 500,000 distinct CDR3 sequences listed, approximately 15% are singletons. These same records also appear under a second study, on T cells in Graves' hyperthyroidism and ophthalmopathy.

The source material was peripheral blood mononuclear cells (PBMCs), sampled at new diagnosis, from a patient treated with antithyroid drugs. These receptor sequences come from a young man with Graves disease. Both conserved end residues are part of each CDR3. A D gene is named only where the DNA matches it firmly. Expanded clones are given a class, and other clones once, few, many or no size at all.

d_gene	v_gene	abundance	j_gene	CDR3aa	CDR3nt
TRBD2	TRBV2	.	TRBJ2-1	CASSENPREWYEQFF	TGTGCCAGCAGTGAAAACCCGCGGGAGTGGTATGAGCAGTTCTTC
.	TRBV4-1	once	TRBJ1-3	CASSQPAADSGNTIYF	TGCGCCAGCAGCCAGCCGGCAGCCGACTCTGGAAACACCATATATTTT
.	TRBV5-4	.	TRBJ2-5	CASSFDLPEEETQYF	TGTGCCAGCAGCTTTGACTTGCCCGAAGAAGAGACCCAGTACTTC
TRBD1	TRBV13	.	TRBJ2-1	CASSWTGGHEQFF	TGTGCCAGCAGCTGGACAGGGGGACATGAGCAGTTCTTC
TRBD1	TRBV11-2	many	TRBJ1-5	CASSLEGQDNQPQHF	TGTGCCAGCAGCTTGGAGGGACAGGATAATCAGCCCCAGCATTTT
.	TRBV6-1	few	TRBJ1-2	CASSEVGGFYGYTF	TGTGCCAGCAGTGAAGTTGGCGGATTCTATGGCTACACCTTC
.	TRBV11-2	many	TRBJ2-6	CASSLDEGTLSGANVLTF	TGTGCCAGCAGCTTAGATGAGGGTACCCTCTCTGGGGCCAACGTCCTGACTTTC
.	TRBV11-2	many	TRBJ1-2	CASSTDSNYGYTF	TGTGCCAGCAGCACCGACAGCAACTATGGCTACACCTTC
TRBD2	TRBV2	many	TRBJ2-2	CASTVGGNLAAGELFF	TGTGCCAGCACCGTCGGGGGGAACCTAGCAGCCGGGGAGCTGTTTTTT
.	TRBV24-1	.	TRBJ2-3	CATSDPTSAGTQYF	TGTGCCACCAGTGACCCGACCTCCGCGGGTACGCAGTATTTT
.	TRBV28	.	TRBJ2-7	CASSFGREEQYF	TGTGCCAGCAGTTTCGGCAGGGAAGAGCAGTACTTC
.	TRBV6-1	.	TRBJ1-3	CASRLDSSGNTIYF	TGTGCCAGCAGGCTAGACAGCTCTGGAAACACCATATATTTT
.	TRBV7-9	few	TRBJ2-2	CASRTGARLFF	TGTGCCAGCAGAACGGGAGCGAGGCTGTTTTTT
TRBD1	TRBV28	many	TRBJ2-1	CASRAGGAEQFF	TGTGCCAGCAGGGCAGGGGGTGCTGAGCAGTTCTTC
TRBD1	TRBV5-1	many	TRBJ1-1	CASSVQGQKNTEAFF	TGCGCCAGCAGCGTACAGGGACAGAAGAACACTGAAGCTTTCTTT
.	TRBV29-1	few	TRBJ2-7	CSVGGTKLRREQYF	TGCAGCGTTGGCGGGACAAAACTCCGCCGGGAGCAGTACTTC
.	TRBV5-1	.	TRBJ2-3	CASSLITGTDTQYF	TGCGCCAGCAGCTTGATCACGGGGACAGATACGCAGTATTTT
TRBD2	TRBV7-9	.	TRBJ2-1	CASSPNESGRGSYNEQFF	TGTGCCAGCTCACCGAATGAAAGCGGGAGGGGCTCCTACAATGAGCAGTTCTTC
.	TRBV19	few	TRBJ2-1	CASSIPGNEQFF	TGTGCCAGTAGTATTCCAGGCAATGAGCAGTTCTTC
.	TRBV5-6	many	TRBJ2-7	CASSFRLGREQYF	TGTGCCAGCAGCTTCCGACTGGGCCGCGAGCAGTACTTC
.	TRBV5-6	many	TRBJ1-1	CASSTTRIGNTEAFF	TGTGCCAGCAGCACAACTAGGATTGGGAACACTGAAGCTTTCTTT
.	TRBV2	many	TRBJ2-2	CASSYLGSELFF	TGTGCCAGCAGTTATCTAGGTTCGGAGCTGTTTTTT
TRBD1	TRBV29-1	.	TRBJ1-1	CSVGTGMTEAFF	TGCAGCGTCGGGACAGGGATGACTGAAGCTTTCTTT
TRBD1	TRBV6-5	many	TRBJ1-1	CASSYFRQGINTEAFF	TGTGCCAGCAGTTACTTCCGACAGGGGATAAACACTGAAGCTTTCTTT
TRBD1	TRBV6-2/TRBV6-3	few	TRBJ1-2	CASMGGQGNGYTF	TGTGCCAGCATGGGAGGACAGGGGAATGGCTACACCTTC
.	TRBV10-3	.	TRBJ2-5	CAISDLAGVQETQYF	TGTGCCATCAGTGATCTAGCTGGGGTCCAAGAGACCCAGTACTTC
TRBD1	TRBV20-1	many	TRBJ2-7	CSAPLDRGDEQYF	TGCAGTGCGCCACTAGACAGGGGTGACGAGCAGTACTTC
.	TRBV6-2/TRBV6-3	.	TRBJ2-1	CASTLRAWSSYNEQFF	TGTGCCAGCACCCTCCGTGCGTGGAGCTCCTACAATGAGCAGTTCTTC
.	TRBV3-1	many	TRBJ2-1	CASSQGGLIAANEQFF	TGTGCCAGCAGCCAAGGAGGGTTAATAGCAGCCAATGAGCAGTTCTTC